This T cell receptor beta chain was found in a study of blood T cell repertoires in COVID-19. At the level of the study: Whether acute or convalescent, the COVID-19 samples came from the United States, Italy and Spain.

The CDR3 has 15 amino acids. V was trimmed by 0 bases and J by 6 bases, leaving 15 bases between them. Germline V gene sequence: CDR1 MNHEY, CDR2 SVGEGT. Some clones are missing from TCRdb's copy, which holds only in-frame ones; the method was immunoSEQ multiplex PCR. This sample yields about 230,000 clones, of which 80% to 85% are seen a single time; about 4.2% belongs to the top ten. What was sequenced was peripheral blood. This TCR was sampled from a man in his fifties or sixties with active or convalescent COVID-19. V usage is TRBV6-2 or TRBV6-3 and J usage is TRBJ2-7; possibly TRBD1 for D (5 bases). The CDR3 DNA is TGTGCCAGCAGTTACTCGACCGGCAGGGTCGCCGAGCAGTACTTC. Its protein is CASSYSTGRVAEQYF.